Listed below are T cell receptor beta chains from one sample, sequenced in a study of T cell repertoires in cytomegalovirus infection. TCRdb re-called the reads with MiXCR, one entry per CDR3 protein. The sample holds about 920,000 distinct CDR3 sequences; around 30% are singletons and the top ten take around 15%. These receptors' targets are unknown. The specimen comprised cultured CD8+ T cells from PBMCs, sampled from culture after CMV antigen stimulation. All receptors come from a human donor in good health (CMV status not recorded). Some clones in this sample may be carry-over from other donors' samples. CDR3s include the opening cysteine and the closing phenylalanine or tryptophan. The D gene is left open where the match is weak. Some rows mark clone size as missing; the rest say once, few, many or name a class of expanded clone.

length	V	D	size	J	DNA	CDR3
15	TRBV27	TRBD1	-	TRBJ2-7	TGTGCCAGCAGTAAACCGGGACAGGGGGCGGGGGAGCAGTACTTC	CASSKPGQGAGEQYF
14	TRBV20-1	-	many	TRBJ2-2	TGCAGTGCTAGGCTCACCCAGAACACCGGGGAGCTGTTTTTT	CSARLTQNTGELFF
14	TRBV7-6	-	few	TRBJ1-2	TGTGCCAGCAGCGAGCAGGGTCTTGACTATGGCTACACCTTC	CASSEQGLDYGYTF
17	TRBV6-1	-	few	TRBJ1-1	TGTGCCAGCAGTTATACCACCGGGCCGGGACCAAACACTGAAGCTTTCTTT	CASSYTTGPGPNTEAFF
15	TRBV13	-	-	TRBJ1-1	TGTGCCAGCAGCTCCGACCTCACAGAGAACACTGAAGCTTTCTTT	CASSSDLTENTEAFF
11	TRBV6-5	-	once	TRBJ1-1	TGTGCCAGCATCGGACAGACTGAAGCTTTCTTT	CASIGQTEAFF
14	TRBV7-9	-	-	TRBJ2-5	TGTGCCAGCAGCTTCTTAGGGGTCGAAGAGACCCAGTACTTC	CASSFLGVEETQYF
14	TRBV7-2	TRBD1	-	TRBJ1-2	TGTGCCAGCAGCTTGGACCCAGGGGGCTCTGGCTACACCTTC	CASSLDPGGSGYTF
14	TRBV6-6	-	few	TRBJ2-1	TGTGCCAGCAGTTCGGAAAGGTCCTACAATGAGCAGTTCTTC	CASSSERSYNEQFF
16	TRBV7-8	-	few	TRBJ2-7	TGTGCCAGCAGTCTTAAGGGTGGACAGAGCTCCTACGAGCAGTACTTC	CASSLKGGQSSYEQYF
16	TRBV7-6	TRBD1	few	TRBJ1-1	TGTGCCAGCAGCTTAGGGAAGGGGGCTGAGAACACTGAAGCTTTCTTT	CASSLGKGAENTEAFF
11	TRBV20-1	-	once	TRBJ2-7	TGCAGTGCTAGAATCGACTACGAGCAGTACTTC	CSARIDYEQYF
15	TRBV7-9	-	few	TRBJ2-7	TGTGCCAGCAGCTTAAGTGCAGGGGGGTCTTGGGAGCAGTACTTC	CASSLSAGGSWEQYF
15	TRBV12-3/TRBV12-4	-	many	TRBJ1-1	TGTGCCAGCAGCCCGGGGGGGGGAACGAACACTGAAGCTTTCTTT	CASSPGGGTNTEAFF
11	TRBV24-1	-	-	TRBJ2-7	TGTGCCACCGCGGGGGCATACGAGCAGTACTTC	CATAGAYEQYF
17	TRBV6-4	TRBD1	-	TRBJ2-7	TGTGCCAGCAGTACAGGGGATCCATGTCCCCTCGGGGACGAGCAGTACTTC	CASSTGDPCPLGDEQYF
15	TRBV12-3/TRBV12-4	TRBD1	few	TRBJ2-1	TGTGCCAGCAGTTTGTACAGGGGAACCTACAATGAGCAGTTCTTC	CASSLYRGTYNEQFF
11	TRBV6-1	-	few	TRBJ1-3	TGTGCCAGTACAGGGTCGGGCACCATATATTTT	CASTGSGTIYF
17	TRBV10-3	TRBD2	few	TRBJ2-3	TGTGCCATCAGTGAGTCCCTGACTAGCGGCGCCACAGATACGCAGTATTTT	CAISESLTSGATDTQYF
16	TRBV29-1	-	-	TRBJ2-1	TGCAGCGTTGAAGATGCGAAGACTCCCTCCTACAATGAGCAGTTCTTC	CSVEDAKTPSYNEQFF
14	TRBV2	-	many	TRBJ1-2	TGTGCCAGCATGGGGACGGATGTTGGGAATGGCTACACCTTC	CASMGTDVGNGYTF
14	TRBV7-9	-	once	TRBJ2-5	TGTGCCAGCAGCTTAGTCAAGACCCAAGAGACCCAGTACTTC	CASSLVKTQETQYF
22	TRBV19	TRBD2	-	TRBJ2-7	TGTGCCAGTAGTTCTGGGGCCGGGACCCCAAACGCCGCCGGGGGGGGCTCCTACGAGCAGTACTTC	CASSSGAGTPNAAGGGSYEQYF
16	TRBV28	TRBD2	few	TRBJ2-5	TGTGCCAGCAGAGGGACTAGCGGGGGGGCCTGGGAGACCCAGTACTTC	CASRGTSGGAWETQYF
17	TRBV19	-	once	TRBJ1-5	TGTGCCAGCTGGGGTTTGGGGGAAGAACAGGGACATCAGCCCCAGCATTTT	CASWGLGEEQGHQPQHF
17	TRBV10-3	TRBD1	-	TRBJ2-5	TGTGCCGCCACTAACGGGACAGGGGGAGTAGGGCAAGAGACCCAGTACTTC	CAATNGTGGVGQETQYF
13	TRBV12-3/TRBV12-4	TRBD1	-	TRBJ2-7	TGTGCCAGCGGGGAGGACAGGGCCTACGAGCAGTACTTC	CASGEDRAYEQYF
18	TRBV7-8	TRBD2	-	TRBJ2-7	TGTGCCAGCAGCTTAGAGGCAGTAGCGGGGGCCTACCCCTACGAGCAGTACTTC	CASSLEAVAGAYPYEQYF
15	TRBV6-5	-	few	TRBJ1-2	TGTGCCAGCAGTTACTCGAGGTCCCTTAACTATGGCTACACCTTC	CASSYSRSLNYGYTF
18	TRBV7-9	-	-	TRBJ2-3	TGTGCCAGCAGCTTATTGTTCAGTCCCACTTCTAGCACAGATACGCAGTATTTT	CASSLLFSPTSSTDTQYF
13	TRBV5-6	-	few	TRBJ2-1	TGTGCCAGCAGCTCCGGAGGCAAGGGCGAGCAGTTCTTC	CASSSGGKGEQFF
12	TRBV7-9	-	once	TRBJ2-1	TGTGCCAGCAGCTTAGCAGCTATTGAGCAGTTCTTC	CASSLAAIEQFF
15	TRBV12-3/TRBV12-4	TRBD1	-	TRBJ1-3	TGTGTCAGCAGTCCGACAGGGGGCTCTGGAAACACCATATATTTT	CVSSPTGGSGNTIYF
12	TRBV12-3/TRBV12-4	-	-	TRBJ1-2	TGTGCCAGCAGTCAGACAGCAGACGGCTACACCTTC	CASSQTADGYTF
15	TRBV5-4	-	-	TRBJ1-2	TGTGCCAGCAGCTTGTGGCGACAGACTAACTATGGCTACACCTTC	CASSLWRQTNYGYTF
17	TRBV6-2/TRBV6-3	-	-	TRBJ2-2	TGTGCCAGCAGTTACTCGCGGACAGTCCAGGGGACCGGGGAGCTGTTTTTT	CASSYSRTVQGTGELFF
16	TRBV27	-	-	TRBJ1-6	TGTGCCGGCAGTTCCTGGCCCAGGGTGAGACAGTCACCCCTCCACTTT	CAGSSWPRVRQSPLHF
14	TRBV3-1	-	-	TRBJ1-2	TGTGCCAGCAGCTCTGACAGCTACAGGGATGGCTACACCTTC	CASSSDSYRDGYTF
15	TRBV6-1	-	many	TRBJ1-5	TGTGCCAGCAGTCGTACTTGGGGAGCGAATCAGCCCCAGCATTTT	CASSRTWGANQPQHF
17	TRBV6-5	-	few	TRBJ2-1	TGTGCCAGCAGTTACTCGAATCTTTGGACAGTCTACAATGAGCAGTTCTTC	CASSYSNLWTVYNEQFF
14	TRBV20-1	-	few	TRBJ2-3	TGCAGTGCTGGCACGGGATTTGCGGGAGATACGCAGTATTTT	CSAGTGFAGDTQYF
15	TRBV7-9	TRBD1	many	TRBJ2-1	TGTGCCAGCAGCTGGGACAGGGCGAAGAACAATGAGCAGTTCTTC	CASSWDRAKNNEQFF
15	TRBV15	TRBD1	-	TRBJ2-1	TGTGCCACCAGCAGGACAGGGAGCTCCTACAATGAGCAGTTCTTC	CATSRTGSSYNEQFF
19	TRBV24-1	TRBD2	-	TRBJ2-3	TGTGCCACCAGTGACCACAGACTAGCGGGGTTTGATGGCACAGATACGCAGTATTTT	CATSDHRLAGFDGTDTQYF
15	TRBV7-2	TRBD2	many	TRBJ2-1	TGTGCCAGCAGCGCTTGGACTAGCGCCTACAATGAGCAGTTCTTC	CASSAWTSAYNEQFF
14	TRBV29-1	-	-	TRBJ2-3	TGCAGCGTTGAAGAGGAGGGGAGTACAGATACGCAGTATTTT	CSVEEEGSTDTQYF
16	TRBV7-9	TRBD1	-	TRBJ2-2	TGTGCCAGCAGCACACGGGACAGCAATTTCACCGGGGAGCTGTTTTTT	CASSTRDSNFTGELFF
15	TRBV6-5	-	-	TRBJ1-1	TGTGCCAGCAGTTACAGCAGGGGCAGTGAGCCTGAAGCTTTCTTT	CASSYSRGSEPEAFF
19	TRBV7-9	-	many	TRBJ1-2	TGTGCCAGCAGCTTAGCTGAGGGACCTAAGGGACCGCTTTCTTATGGCTACACCTTC	CASSLAEGPKGPLSYGYTF
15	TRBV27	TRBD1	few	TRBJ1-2	TGTGCCAGCAGTCCGGGACAGGGAGGGAGCTATGGCTACACCTTC	CASSPGQGGSYGYTF
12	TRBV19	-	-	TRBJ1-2	TGTGCCAGTGAAACAGGGAAATATGGCTACACCTTC	CASETGKYGYTF
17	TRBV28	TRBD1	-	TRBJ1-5	TGTGCCAGCAGTACGGACAGGGGGCTGCCTAGCAATCAGCCCCAGCATTTT	CASSTDRGLPSNQPQHF
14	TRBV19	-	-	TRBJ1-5	TGTGCCAGTAGGTCCACAGGGAGCAATCAGCCCCAGCATTTT	CASRSTGSNQPQHF
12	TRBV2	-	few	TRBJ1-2	TGTGCCAGCCCAGACAGCCTCTATGGCTACACCTTC	CASPDSLYGYTF
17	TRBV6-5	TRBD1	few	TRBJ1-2	TGTGCCAGCAGTTACTCGGACAGGGGGCTAGATCTCTATGGCTACACCTTC	CASSYSDRGLDLYGYTF
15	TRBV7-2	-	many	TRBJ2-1	TGTGCCAGCAGCTTAAGGGATTTCGGGTACAATGAGCAGTTCTTC	CASSLRDFGYNEQFF
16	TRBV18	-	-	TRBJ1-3	TGTGCCAGCTCACGCTACAGGGAGCCATCCGGAAACACCATATATTTT	CASSRYREPSGNTIYF
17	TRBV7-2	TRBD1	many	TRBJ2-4	TGTGCCAGCAGCTTAACCCCCCCGTCGACAGGGCGAAACATTCAGTACTTC	CASSLTPPSTGRNIQYF
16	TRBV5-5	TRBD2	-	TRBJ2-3	TGTGCCAGCAGCTTTCCCGGGGGGGGGTTGACAGATACGCAGTATTTT	CASSFPGGGLTDTQYF